The rows below give T cell receptor beta chains drawn from one sample of a study of shared clonotypes between healthy human individuals. Produced via immunoSEQ multiplex PCR; TCRdb's table is partial and in-frame only. The repertoire includes 2.3 million or so clones, more than 85% of them detected once, and about 0.41% sits in the top ten. Sequencing was carried out using naive CD4+ T cells from PBMCs. Receptors originate from a man aged 18 to 35 in good health. Some clones in this sample may be carry-over from other donors' samples. Each CDR3 is given with its conserved first and last residue. The D gene is left open where the match is weak. The size entry is marked missing in some rows and otherwise reads once, few, many or a size class.

D gene	V gene	clone size	J gene	CDR3 DNA	CDR3 protein
TRBD1	TRBV28	.	TRBJ1-5	TGTGCCAGCAGTTTGGAGTTTGGGACAGGGGGAGGTCAGCCCCAGCATTTT	CASSLEFGTGGGQPQHF
TRBD2	TRBV27	.	TRBJ2-1	TGTGCCAGCAGAATAGCGGGAGCGATCTACAATGAGCAGTTCTTC	CASRIAGAIYNEQFF
TRBD1	TRBV9	.	TRBJ1-1	TGTGCCAGCAGCGTGATGGGACAGGGGAACACTGAAGCTTTCTTT	CASSVMGQGNTEAFF
TRBD2	TRBV7-3	.	TRBJ2-3	TGTGCCAGCAGCCCGGGGGTAGCGGGAGCCCCAGATACGCAGTATTTT	CASSPGVAGAPDTQYF
TRBD2	TRBV2	.	TRBJ2-1	TGTGCCAGCAGGTGGACTAGCGGGGGACCTAGCTCCTACAATGAGCAGTTCTTC	CASRWTSGGPSSYNEQFF
.	TRBV28	.	TRBJ2-3	TGTGCCAGCAGTTTTTTTCTGGGCTCAAGCACAGATACGCAGTATTTT	CASSFFLGSSTDTQYF
.	TRBV7-2	.	TRBJ2-3	TGTGCCAGCAGCTTAAATTTTGGCTACTCCACAGATACGCAGTATTTT	CASSLNFGYSTDTQYF
.	TRBV28	.	TRBJ2-7	TGTGCCAGCAGCTGGGGAAAGAGAAAAAACGAGCAGTACTTC	CASSWGKRKNEQYF
TRBD1	TRBV6-1	.	TRBJ1-2	TGTGCCAGCAGTGAAATTGTAGGACAGGGAAGGGATGGCTACACCTTC	CASSEIVGQGRDGYTF
.	TRBV5-4	.	TRBJ1-5	TGTGCCAGCAGTCAGGACACTAATCAGCCCCAGCATTTT	CASSQDTNQPQHF
TRBD2	TRBV5-1	.	TRBJ2-2	TGCGCCAGCAGCTTCCAGACTAGCGGCACCGGGGAGCTGTTTTTT	CASSFQTSGTGELFF
.	TRBV5-1	.	TRBJ2-5	TGCGCCAGCAGCCCCATCGGGGACACCGGTGGGACCCAGTACTTC	CASSPIGDTGGTQYF
TRBD1	TRBV6-5	.	TRBJ2-7	TGTGCCAGCAGTTCCCGGGACAGGTCCTACGAGCAGTACTTC	CASSSRDRSYEQYF
.	TRBV7-2	.	TRBJ1-2	TGTGCCAGCAGCCAGCAGGCAAACTATGGCTACACCTTC	CASSQQANYGYTF
.	TRBV30	.	TRBJ1-2	TGTGCCTGGAGTGTTGGTTCCATATTTTATGGCTACACCTTC	CAWSVGSIFYGYTF
TRBD2	TRBV18	once	TRBJ2-7	TGTGCCAGCTCACGAGCGGGAGGGTCCTACGAGCAGTACTTC	CASSRAGGSYEQYF
.	TRBV20-1	once	TRBJ1-2	TGCAGTGCTAGAGTACCCCCACCCGACACCTTC	CSARVPPPDTF
.	TRBV5-1	.	TRBJ2-3	TGCGCCAGCAGCTTGTTCCGGGGTCTCACAGATACGCAGTATTTT	CASSLFRGLTDTQYF
.	TRBV6-6	.	TRBJ1-1	TGTGCCAGCAGTTACGGGGAGAACACTGAAGCTTTCTTT	CASSYGENTEAFF
TRBD2	TRBV5-1	.	TRBJ2-7	TGCGCCAGCAGCTTGTCGAGACTAGCGGCCGGTTACGAGCAGTACTTC	CASSLSRLAAGYEQYF
.	TRBV4-1	once	TRBJ2-1	TGCGCCAGCAGCCAAGGAGGGACTTTGGTCAGTGAGCAGTTCTTC	CASSQGGTLVSEQFF
.	TRBV9	.	TRBJ2-2	TGTGCCAGCAGCCCCCAGGTAGGGACCGCCGGGGAGCTGTTTTTT	CASSPQVGTAGELFF
TRBD1	TRBV7-2	.	TRBJ2-7	TGTGCCAGCAGGGAGGGACAGGGCCACGAGCAGTACTTC	CASREGQGHEQYF
TRBD1	TRBV5-1	.	TRBJ1-3	TGCGCCAGCAGCTTATCCGGGACAGACTCTGGAAACACCATATATTTT	CASSLSGTDSGNTIYF
TRBD2	TRBV15	.	TRBJ2-1	TGTGCCACCAGCAGCCTAGCGGATGACTACAATGAGCAGTTCTTC	CATSSLADDYNEQFF
.	TRBV10-3	.	TRBJ2-3	TGTGCCATCAGTGAGTCAGCCGGGGGTACAGATACGCAGTATTTT	CAISESAGGTDTQYF
.	TRBV19	.	TRBJ2-3	TGTGCCAGTATTTGGGGCTACACAGATACGCAGTATTTT	CASIWGYTDTQYF
TRBD1	TRBV7-3	.	TRBJ2-2	TGTGCCAGCAGCCTCTCCCGGGACAGGGACGCCGGGGAGCTGTTTTTT	CASSLSRDRDAGELFF
.	TRBV4-3	.	TRBJ2-7	TGCGCCAGCAGCCAAGATATAGGGACAATCTACGAGCAGTACTTC	CASSQDIGTIYEQYF
TRBD1	TRBV6-1	once	TRBJ1-4	TGTGCCAGCAGTGATTTCGGGACAGTATCCAGAAAACTGTTTTTT	CASSDFGTVSRKLFF
.	TRBV19	once	TRBJ2-1	TGTGCCAGTAAGGGAGGCGGGCAGAGCCCCTCCGGTGAGCAGTTCTTC	CASKGGGQSPSGEQFF
.	TRBV2	.	TRBJ1-1	TGTGCCAGCAGCGTTCTGACCGCTCGCGGGGACGCTTTCTTT	CASSVLTARGDAFF
.	TRBV7-9	.	TRBJ2-2	TGTGCCAGCAGCGGCGGCACGAACACCGGGGAGCTGTTTTTT	CASSGGTNTGELFF
.	TRBV25-1	.	TRBJ2-5	TGTGCCAGCAGTGATAGGAACTCCATAGAGACCCAGTACTTC	CASSDRNSIETQYF
.	TRBV19	.	TRBJ2-7	TGTGCCAGTAGTATAGTTGACGGGGGAAGCTACGAGCAGTACTTC	CASSIVDGGSYEQYF
.	TRBV29-1	once	TRBJ1-2	TGCAGCGCAGTGGGGAACTATGGCTACACCTTC	CSAVGNYGYTF
.	TRBV2	.	TRBJ1-2	TGTGCCAGCAGTGAATCGGGGGCTGAAGGCTACACCTTC	CASSESGAEGYTF
.	TRBV4-3	.	TRBJ2-1	TGCGCCAGCAGCCAAATTCTCCGCGACCACAATGAGCAGTTCTTC	CASSQILRDHNEQFF
.	TRBV25-1	.	TRBJ2-5	TGTGCCAGCAGTGTAGGGGGGAGTCGGGAGACCCAGTACTTC	CASSVGGSRETQYF
TRBD2	TRBV18	.	TRBJ2-3	TGTGCCAGCTCACCATCGGGGGGGGAAGATACGCAGTATTTT	CASSPSGGEDTQYF
.	TRBV5-4	.	TRBJ2-7	TGTGCCAGCAGCAAAGAGAGTTACGAGCAGTACTTC	CASSKESYEQYF
TRBD1	TRBV19	.	TRBJ2-7	TGTGCCAGTAGTCTATGGGGACAGGGCTACGAGCAGTACTTC	CASSLWGQGYEQYF
.	TRBV7-9	.	TRBJ1-2	TGTGCCAGCAGCTTAGAGTCCCTCGGTGGCTACACCTTC	CASSLESLGGYTF
.	TRBV5-1	.	TRBJ2-3	TGCGCCAGCAGCTTTGGCCCTCAGAGAAGCACAGATACGCAGTATTTT	CASSFGPQRSTDTQYF
.	TRBV6-5	.	TRBJ2-2	TGTGCCAGCAGTCTCCATTCCGGGGAGCTGTTTTTT	CASSLHSGELFF
.	TRBV5-1	.	TRBJ2-7	TGCGCCAGCAGCAGGGGTGAGGGGCGCTACGAGCAGTACTTC	CASSRGEGRYEQYF
TRBD2	TRBV6-1	.	TRBJ2-5	TGTGCCAGCAGTGAACTCGGACTAGCACAAGAGACCCAGTACTTC	CASSELGLAQETQYF
.	TRBV27	.	TRBJ2-7	TGTGCCAGCAGTTCCCCACTATTCCGGGGGAAATACGAGCAGTACTTC	CASSSPLFRGKYEQYF
TRBD1	TRBV28	.	TRBJ1-1	TGTGCCAGCAGTCCCTTAGGACAGGATGTCACTGAAGCTTTCTTT	CASSPLGQDVTEAFF
.	TRBV9	.	TRBJ2-5	TGTGCCAGCAGCCCAGGGACGGTTCAAGAGACCCAGTACTTC	CASSPGTVQETQYF
.	TRBV27	.	TRBJ2-7	TGTGCCAGCAGTCCCTCCCCAACCTACGAGCAGTACTTC	CASSPSPTYEQYF
.	TRBV20-1	.	TRBJ2-3	TGCAGTGCCGGGGGTGGTACGCAGTATTTT	CSAGGGTQYF
TRBD1	TRBV19	.	TRBJ1-2	TGTGCCAGTAGCGTGCGGGACAGGGCCTATGGCTACACCTTC	CASSVRDRAYGYTF
.	TRBV5-1	.	TRBJ1-1	TGCGCCAGCAGATCGGGCGGGGGCCCGGGGAACACTGAAGCTTTCTTT	CASRSGGGPGNTEAFF
TRBD1	TRBV7-9	.	TRBJ1-1	TGTGCCAGCAGACACGGACAGGGGAGCCTCCTGGGTAACACTGAAGCTTTCTTT	CASRHGQGSLLGNTEAFF
.	TRBV7-9	.	TRBJ1-2	TGTGCCAGCACCATCGGCTATGGCTACACCTTC	CASTIGYGYTF
.	TRBV30	.	TRBJ1-3	TGTGCCTGGAACCCGGGGGGGCTCTCTGGAAACACCATATATTTT	CAWNPGGLSGNTIYF
.	TRBV5-1	.	TRBJ2-5	TGCGCCAGCAGCTTGGACTCGGGAAGAGAGACCCAGTACTTC	CASSLDSGRETQYF
.	TRBV9	few	TRBJ1-1	TGTGCCAGCAGCGTAGCGGGGGTGGGTGAAGCTTTCTTT	CASSVAGVGEAFF